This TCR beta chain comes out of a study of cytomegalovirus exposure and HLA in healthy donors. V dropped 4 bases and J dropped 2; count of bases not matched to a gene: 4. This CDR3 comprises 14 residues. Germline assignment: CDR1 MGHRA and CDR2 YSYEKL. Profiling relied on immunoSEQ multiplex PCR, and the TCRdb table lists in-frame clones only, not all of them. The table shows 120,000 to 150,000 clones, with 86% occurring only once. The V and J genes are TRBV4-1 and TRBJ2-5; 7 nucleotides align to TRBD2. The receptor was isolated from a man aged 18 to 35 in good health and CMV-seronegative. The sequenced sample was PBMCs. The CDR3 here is CASSPDGGQETQYF. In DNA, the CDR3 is TGCGCCAGCAGCCCCGACGGGGGGCAAGAGACCCAGTACTTC.